The clone carrying this TCR beta chain was observed a few times. TCRbeta library construction was performed incorporating unique molecular identifiers. One entry per CDR3 protein, called by TCRdb with MiXCR from the PCR reads. The sample consists of around 380,000 distinct CDR3 sequences, roughly 10% of them appearing once. The sample comes from a study of T-cell reconstitution after alpha-beta-depleted transplantation in children. V lost 2 bases to trimming and J lost 0 bases, with 13 bases between them. Germline V lookup: CDR1 KGHSH, CDR2 LQKENI. The CDR3 runs 16 residues. The chain employs TRBV18 and TRBJ1-1; tentatively, D is TRBD1 (6 bases). This TCR came from a human donor who donated a stem cell graft to a child with acute myeloid leukemia. The sequencing used PBMCs from the stem cell graft donor, collected from the stem cell graft. The CDR3 DNA sequence: TGTGCCAGCTCACCAGTGCGAGGGGGAATGAACACTGAAGCTTTCTTT. Protein product: CASSPVRGGMNTEAFF. Full variable domain (missing parts from reference TRBV18 and TRBJ1-1): NAGVMQNPRHLVRRRGQEARLRCSPMKGHSHVYWYRQLPEEGLKFMVYLQKENIIDESGMPKERFSAEFPKEGPSILRIQQVVRGDSAAYFCASSPVRGGMNTEAFFGQGTRLTVV.